Each of the 32 T cell receptor beta chains below was sequenced from the same sample in a study of cytomegalovirus exposure and HLA in healthy donors. In the PCR, 60 Vbeta and 13 Jbeta primers were used. TCRdb's copy holds only in-frame clones and misses some; the assay was immunoSEQ multiplex PCR. The table shows some 87,000 clones, with roughly 60% occurring only once. Material: PBMCs. Receptors were obtained from a woman aged 25 to 45 in good health and CMV-seropositive.

The chain is built from TRBV15 and TRBJ1-6; D perhaps matches TRBD1 (6 bases). From germline, CDR1 is LNHNV and CDR2 YYDKDF (reference sequence). The CDR3 spans 16 residues. The V gene lost 0 bases and the J gene lost 7 bases, with 13 bases spanning the gap. CDR3 DNA: TGTGCCACCAGCAGAGATGGGGGGGCTTTAAATTCACCCCTCCACTTT. Translating gives CATSRDGGALNSPLHF.

This chain links TRBV6-5 with TRBJ2-5; a weak D match, TRBD2 (6 bases). This CDR3 is 11 amino acids long. Trimming pared 7 bases from V and 7 bases from J, leaving 10 bases between. In germline, CDR1 is MNHEY, CDR2 SVGAGI. As DNA, the CDR3 is TGTGCCAGCACCACCGGGGGGACCCAGTACTTC. This sequence encodes CASTTGGTQYF.

This sequence joins TRBV29-1 and TRBJ1-4, with D unclear. The CDR3 spans 13 residues. In germline, CDR1 is SQVTM, CDR2 ANQGSEA. The germline V and J ends were trimmed by 3 bases and 0 bases, with 5 bases remaining between them. CDR3 loop: CSVDGTTNEKLFF. CDR3 sequence (DNA): TGCAGCGTTGACGGTACAACTAATGAAAAACTGTTTTTT. Based on the CDR3 plus reference TRBV29-1 and TRBJ1-4, the full variable domain is SAVISQKPSRDICQRGTSLTIQCQVDSQVTMMFWYRQQPGQSLTLIATANQGSEATYESGFVIDKFPISRPNLTFSTLTVSNMSPEDSSIYLCSVDGTTNEKLFFGSGTQLSVL.

This sequence joins TRBV9 and TRBJ1-2; the D gene is possibly TRBD1 (5 bases). CDR1 is SGDLS, CDR2 YYNGEE, per germline. This CDR3 region has 14 residues. V dropped 1 base and J dropped 10 bases, with 17 bases sitting between them. The CDR3 sequence is CASSVTGGESAYTF. The DNA of the CDR3 is TGTGCCAGCAGCGTAACGGGGGGGGAAAGCGCCTACACCTTC. The full variable domain, rest sourced from reference TRBV9 and TRBJ1-2, is DSGVTQTPKHLITATGQRVTLRCSPRSGDLSVYWYQQSLDQGLQFLIQYYNGEERAKGNILERFSAQQFPDLHSELNLSSLELGDSALYFCASSVTGGESAYTFGSGTRLTVV.

J is TRBJ2-1 and V is TRBV28, with a weak D call TRBD1 (6 bases). Germline lookup yields CDR1 MDHEN and CDR2 SYDVKM. CDR3 size: 14 residues. V lost 5 bases, J lost 7 bases, and 15 bases lay in between. The CDR3 loop reads CASSPQTDSNEQFF. CDR3 DNA: TGTGCCAGCAGTCCACAAACGGACAGTAATGAGCAGTTCTTC.

The chain uses TRBV5-1 and TRBJ1-2; no firm D call. The CDR3 length is 12 residues. Germline lookup yields CDR1 SGHRS and CDR2 YFSETQ. With 3 bases removed from V and 8 bases from J, the gap between germline ends came to 11 bases. CDR3 in amino acids: CASSSTGGGYTF. CDR3 nucleotides: TGCGCCAGCAGCTCGACCGGAGGCGGCTACACCTTC.

This clone occurred a few times. The CDR3 DNA reads as TGTGCCAGCAGCAGTCAGGGAAATTCACCCCTCCACTTT. It yields the protein CASSSQGNSPLHF. This rearrangement joins TRBV7-9 to TRBJ1-6; the D gene is possibly TRBD1 (5 bases). The germline CDR1 and CDR2 sequences are SEHNR and FQNEAQ (reference sequence). There are 13 residues in the CDR3. Trimming left V 5 bases short and J 7 bases short, with 9 bases between.

This rearrangement joins TRBV15 to TRBJ1-6; D is perhaps TRBD1 (6 bases). The CDR3 is made up of 15 amino acids. V shed 2 bases and J shed 7 bases, with 12 bases lying between them. Per the germline V gene, CDR1 is LNHNV and CDR2 is YYDKDF (reference sequence). The CDR3 coding sequence is TGTGCCACCAGCAGAATACAGGGTTGGAATTCACCCCTCCACTTT. Its protein is CATSRIQGWNSPLHF.

This chain uses TRBV27 with TRBJ1-2; 9 nucleotides line up with TRBD1. V was pared by 4 bases and J by 10 bases, with 10 bases of the junction left unmatched. This CDR3 spans 14 amino acids. CDR1 MNHEY and CDR2 SMNVEV come from the germline V gene (reference sequence). The CDR3 DNA reads TGTGCCAGCAGTTATTCCGGGACAGGGAGTGCCTACACCTTC. As protein: CASSYSGTGSAYTF.

This chain uses TRBV5-1 with TRBJ2-1, with D uncertain. The germline V gene has CDR1 SGHRS and CDR2 YFSETQ. CDR3 size: 15 residues. Trimming removed 0 bases at V and 9 bases at J, with 16 bases between. The CDR3 bases are TGCGCCAGCAGCTTGGACCGCCCCTTCAGTGGTGAGCAGTTCTTC. It specifies CASSLDRPFSGEQFF.

The CDR3 DNA follows: TGTGCCAGCAGCTTAAGGGGACAGGGAGTGGGCTACACTGAAGCTTTCTTT. Translating it yields CASSLRGQGVGYTEAFF. The rearrangement links TRBV7-3 to TRBJ1-1; 9 positions agree with TRBD1. Germline lookup yields CDR1 SGHTA and CDR2 FQGTGA. Trimming cost V 1 base and J 3 bases; bases outside gene matches: 9. This CDR3 spans 17 amino acids.

In this sample, this clone turned up a few times. V is TRBV10-2 and J is TRBJ2-7, with D unclear. The V end lost 2 bases, the J end lost 3 bases, and 11 bases lay between the germline ends. Per germline, CDR1 WSHSY and CDR2 SAAADI. The CDR3 has 14 residues. CDR3 DNA: TGCGCCAGCAGTGAGGTTGCACAAAGCTACGAGCAGTACTTC. It encodes CASSEVAQSYEQYF.

In this sample, this clone turned up once. This sequence joins TRBV29-1 and TRBJ1-5, with TRBD1 matching 7 bases. Germline V gene lookup returns CDR1 SQVTM and CDR2 ANQGSEA. The CDR3 extends over 13 amino acids. V was clipped by 7 bases and J by 8 bases; unmatched bases: 11. The CDR3 sequence: CSAEDREGEPQHF. The CDR3 nucleotides are TGCAGCGCCGAAGACAGGGAAGGTGAGCCCCAGCATTTT.

The chain employs TRBV28 and TRBJ1-1; 8 positions match TRBD1. The J segment lost 6 bases and the V segment lost 6 bases, leaving 9 bases of the junction unmatched. Germline V gene data show CDR1 as MDHEN and CDR2 as SYDVKM. The CDR3 has 14 amino acids. The CDR3 here is CASSLRGLGAEAFF. The CDR3 nucleotides are TGTGCCAGCAGCCTCAGGGGGCTGGGGGCTGAAGCTTTCTTT. Based on the CDR3 plus reference TRBV28 and TRBJ1-1, the full variable domain is DVKVTQSSRYLVKRTGEKVFLECVQDMDHENMFWYRQDPGLGLRLIYFSYDVKMKEKGDIPEGYSVSREKKERFSLILESASTNQTSMYLCASSLRGLGAEAFFGQGTRLTVV.

This clone was counted a few times. This sequence joins TRBV29-1 and TRBJ2-1, with D unclear. Germline CDR1 and CDR2: SQVTM and ANQGSEA. V was shortened by 4 bases and J by 7 bases, with 17 bases between the two germline ends. There are 14 residues in the CDR3. The CDR3 DNA sequence: TGCAGCGTTGCGGGTCTCTTAGGTATAAATGAGCAGTTCTTC. It translates to CSVAGLLGINEQFF.

The chain links TRBV7-6 to TRBJ1-2, with 7 bases fitting TRBD1. CDR3 size: 15 residues. J lost 8 bases, V lost 1 base, and 10 bases had no gene match. CDR1 SGHVS and CDR2 FNYEAQ come from the germline V gene. In nucleotides, the CDR3 is TGTGCCAGCAGCTTAGAGGGGGACAGCCCGGGGGGCTACACCTTC. This codes for CASSLEGDSPGGYTF.

This clone was picked up a small number of times. The chain employs TRBV11-2 and TRBJ1-2; maybe TRBD1 (5 bases). Germline assignment: CDR1 SGHAT and CDR2 FQNNGV. The CDR3 has 15 residues. Trimming stripped 5 bases from V and 4 bases from J, with 17 bases between. The CDR3 here is CASSPRSRRGYGYTF. CDR3 in DNA: TGTGCCAGCAGCCCCCGCTCCCGGAGGGGCTATGGCTACACCTTC.

This sequence joins TRBV5-6 and TRBJ2-7; TRBD1 agrees at 9 bases. V lost 1 base to trimming and J lost 1 base; unmatched junction nucleotides: 15. This CDR3 comprises 19 residues. The germline gives CDR1 SGHDT, CDR2 YYEEEE. CDR3: CASSLFSADRGLVSYEQYF. The CDR3 bases are TGTGCCAGCAGCTTGTTTAGTGCGGACAGGGGCCTTGTATCCTACGAGCAGTACTTC.

The chain joins TRBV2 to TRBJ1-2, with 9 positions matching TRBD1. This CDR3 spans 13 amino acids. CDR1 and CDR2 (germline): SNHLY, FYNNEI. V lost 4 bases and J lost 7; bases outside the gene matches: 4. The CDR3 protein is CASSVNRGRGYTF. CDR3 nucleotide sequence: TGTGCCAGCAGTGTAAACAGGGGGCGTGGCTACACCTTC. The full variable domain, rest sourced from reference TRBV2 and TRBJ1-2, is EPEVTQTPSHQVTQMGQEVILRCVPISNHLYFYWYRQILGQKVEFLVSFYNNEISEKSEIFDDQFSVERPDGSNFTLKIRSTKLEDSAMYFCASSVNRGRGYTFGSGTRLTVV.

This clone has only a few counts. V is TRBV19 and J is TRBJ1-1, with D perhaps TRBD1 (5 bases). This CDR3 has 13 amino acids. V was pared by 0 bases and J by 5 bases, with 7 bases between. The germline CDR1 and CDR2 sequences are LNHDA and SQIVND (reference sequence). The chain's CDR3 is CASSIDKGTEAFF. CDR3 DNA: TGTGCCAGTAGTATAGATAAGGGGACTGAAGCTTTCTTT.

The chain joins TRBV6-1 to TRBJ1-1, with TRBD1 matching over 12 bases. The CDR3 consists of 16 residues. Germline loops: CDR1 MNHNS, CDR2 SASEGT. J gave up 5 bases and V 4 bases, and 8 bases lay outside the gene matches. For the CDR3, the DNA is TGTGCCAGCAGTGTCGGGACAGGGGGCTGGGGGACTGAAGCTTTCTTT. Translation gives CASSVGTGGWGTEAFF.

The genes are TRBV28 and TRBJ1-3; maybe TRBD1 (5 bases). The V gene lost 3 bases and the J gene lost 3 bases, with 15 bases spanning the gap. Per germline, CDR1 MDHEN and CDR2 SYDVKM. The CDR3 consists of 16 residues. In nucleotides, the CDR3 is TGTGCCAGCAGTTTGTCGGCAGGGAAGGGTGGAAACACCATATATTTT. The encoded protein is CASSLSAGKGGNTIYF.

This clone was observed a few times. The genes are TRBV27 and TRBJ1-2; a possible D gene is TRBD1 (6 bases). Trimming shortened V by 2 bases and J by 2 bases, and 9 bases separated the two germline ends. The germline gives CDR1 MNHEY, CDR2 SMNVEV (reference sequence). The CDR3 consists of 14 residues. CDR3 in amino acids: CASSLRGSNYGYTF. In DNA, the CDR3 is TGTGCCAGCAGTTTAAGGGGGTCGAACTATGGCTACACCTTC.

This clone showed up just a few times. This sequence joins TRBV7-6 and TRBJ2-3; weak D call: TRBD2 (6 bases). Germline V CDR1 and CDR2: SGHVS, FNYEAQ. This CDR3 region has 13 residues. V dropped 2 bases and J dropped 6 bases, with 9 bases sitting between them. CDR3 nucleotides: TGTGCCAGCAGCTTAATCCGGGGGGATACGCAGTATTTT. It specifies CASSLIRGDTQYF.

The chain combines TRBV10-3 with TRBJ1-1; D gene uncertain. Germline loops: CDR1 ENHRY, CDR2 SYGVKD. With 5 bases removed from V and 0 bases from J, the gap between germline ends came to 13 bases. CDR3 length: 15 amino acids. The CDR3, as DNA: TGTGCCATCAGTCGGAGGGCAGACATGAACACTGAAGCTTTCTTT. Amino acid sequence: CAISRRADMNTEAFF.

The chain employs TRBV19 and TRBJ2-7; D may be TRBD1 (7 bases). V dropped 5 bases and J dropped 7 bases, with 9 bases sitting between them. The CDR3 extends over 11 amino acids. Germline V lookup: CDR1 LNHDA, CDR2 SQIVND (reference sequence). CDR3: CASSQGGEQYF. CDR3 DNA: TGTGCCAGTAGTCAGGGGGGAGAGCAGTACTTC.

J is TRBJ2-5 and V is TRBV6-5, with D possibly matching TRBD2 (6 bases). Germline V gene lookup returns CDR1 MNHEY and CDR2 SVGAGI. The CDR3 runs 16 residues. V shed 2 bases and J shed 4 bases, with 17 bases lying between them. In DNA, the CDR3 is TGTGCCAGCAGTTACCGACGGGGTTTGGAGGGAGAGACCCAGTACTTC. Amino acids: CASSYRRGLEGETQYF.

The chain combines TRBV9 with TRBJ2-1, with 8 bases aligning to TRBD1. The germline V gene encodes CDR1 SGDLS and CDR2 YYNGEE. The CDR3 is made up of 15 amino acids. V shed 4 bases, J shed 4 bases, and the junction held 7 bases outside the gene matches. CDR3 sequence reads: CASSREGQAYNEQFF. CDR3 in DNA: TGTGCCAGCAGCAGAGAGGGACAGGCTTACAATGAGCAGTTCTTC.

The rearrangement uses TRBV5-1 and TRBJ1-1; the match to TRBD1 covers 7 bases. From germline, CDR1 is SGHRS and CDR2 YFSETQ. The CDR3 has 15 amino acids. V lost 4 bases and J lost 4; bases outside the gene matches: 10. CDR3 in DNA: TGCGCCAGCAGCCTCAGCACAGGGGTAGGCACTGAAGCTTTCTTT. It yields the protein CASSLSTGVGTEAFF.

The chain recombines TRBV9 with TRBJ2-1; 9 nucleotides line up with TRBD2. This CDR3 contains 18 residues. CDR1 SGDLS and CDR2 YYNGEE come from the germline V gene. J was trimmed by 5 bases and V by 0 bases; bases with no gene match: 12. CDR3 amino acids: CASSVEEGWLAGHNEQFF. In DNA form, the CDR3 reads TGTGCCAGCAGCGTAGAGGAGGGGTGGCTAGCGGGGCACAATGAGCAGTTCTTC.

The genes are TRBV19 and TRBJ1-4; 7 bases fit TRBD1. The CDR3 is 12 residues long. V lost 10 bases, J lost 10 bases, and 9 bases stayed unmatched. CDR1 and CDR2 (germline): LNHDA, SQIVND (reference sequence). The CDR3 loop is CANHLRDRKLFF. The CDR3 DNA follows: TGTGCCAACCACCTCCGGGACAGAAAACTGTTTTTT.

There are a few counts of this clone. This chain uses TRBV5-1 with TRBJ1-6, with 7 bases lining up with TRBD1. V was clipped by 4 bases and J by 9 bases; unmatched bases: 7. Germline CDR1 and CDR2: SGHRS and YFSETQ. The CDR3 covers 14 residues. This chain's CDR3 is CASSRDRVVSPLHF. The CDR3 bases are TGCGCCAGCAGCCGCGACAGGGTGGTTTCACCCCTCCACTTT.